Listed below are T cell receptor beta chains from one sample, sequenced in a study of identical twins. Via MiXCR, TCRdb re-called the 5' RACE reads, giving one row per CDR3 protein. The sample has a few hundred thousand distinct CDR3 sequences; 9% to 10% are singletons. This same sample was also part of a study on yellow fever vaccine responses in identical twins.

Sequencing was performed on PBMCs. These TCRs come from a woman between 18 and 29 years old in good health. Both conserved end residues are part of each CDR3. A D gene is named only where the DNA matches it firmly. Not all rows give a size; the values are once, few, many and, for expanded clones, a class.

>many|TRBJ2-7|TRBV5-1|TRBD1
TGCGCCAGCAGCCCCTCTCCCGGGACAGGCCTAGTTTACGAGCAGTACTTC
CASSPSPGTGLVYEQYF
>few|TRBJ2-7|TRBV7-2|-
TGTGCCAGCAGCTCAAGGGGCGGGGGCCCCGACTCCTACGAGCAGTACTTC
CASSSRGGGPDSYEQYF
>-|TRBJ2-7|TRBV28|-
TGTGCCAGCAGTTTAGGTGGGACAACTTCTTACGAGCAGTACTTC
CASSLGGTTSYEQYF
>-|TRBJ2-2|TRBV5-6|TRBD1
TGTGCCAGCAGCTTATTGACAGGGTTAACGGCCAGCGGGGAGCTGTTTTTT
CASSLLTGLTASGELFF
>few|TRBJ2-7|TRBV2|TRBD1
TGTGCCAGCGGGACAGGGAGAGGCTACGAGCAGTACTTC
CASGTGRGYEQYF
>-|TRBJ2-3|TRBV20-1|TRBD1
TGCAGTGCTAGAGACGGGACAGGGGATCTCATGGATACGCAGTATTTT
CSARDGTGDLMDTQYF
>-|TRBJ2-2|TRBV3-1|-
TGTGCCAGCAGCCAAGTACAGAGGAACACCGGGGAGCTGTTTTTT
CASSQVQRNTGELFF
>many|TRBJ2-7|TRBV6-4|TRBD2
TGTGCCAGCAGTAGGACTAGCGAGAACTACGAGCAGTACTTC
CASSRTSENYEQYF
>-|TRBJ2-7|TRBV27|-
TGTGCCAGCACCCCCCCAGGGAAAGGCTCCTACGAGCAGTACTTC
CASTPPGKGSYEQYF
>few|TRBJ2-3|TRBV7-6|TRBD2
TGTGCCAGCAGCTTAGCTAGCGGGGGGTTAGGAGATACGCAGTATTTT
CASSLASGGLGDTQYF